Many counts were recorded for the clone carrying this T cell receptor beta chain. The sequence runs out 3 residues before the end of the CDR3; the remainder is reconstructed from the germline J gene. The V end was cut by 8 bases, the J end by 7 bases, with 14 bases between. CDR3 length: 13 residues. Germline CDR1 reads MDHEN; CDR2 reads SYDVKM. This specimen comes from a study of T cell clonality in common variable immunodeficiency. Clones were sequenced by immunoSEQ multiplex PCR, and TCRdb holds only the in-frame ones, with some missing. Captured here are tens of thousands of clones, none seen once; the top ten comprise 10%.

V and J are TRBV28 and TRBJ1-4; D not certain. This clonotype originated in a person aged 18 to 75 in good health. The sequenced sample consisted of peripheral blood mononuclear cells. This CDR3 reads CASVGVFGEKLFF. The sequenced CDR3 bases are TGTGCCAGCGTCGGTGTATTTGGTGAAAAA.